This T cell receptor (beta chain) originates from a study of T cell responses to AZD1222 COVID-19 vaccine. General study results and limits: At baseline, just a handful of AZD1222 recipients tested seropositive. The donor cohort was predominantly white British with a female majority, and clonal diversity may have been underestimated. Nearly half of spike-specific TCRs reportedly target unmutated variant regions.

CDR1 and CDR2 (germline): SGHNT, YENEEA. Trimming took off 2 bases at V and 3 bases at J, with 3 bases between the two ends. This CDR3 has 12 amino acids. Data came from immunoSEQ multiplex PCR; TCRdb stores just in-frame clones and leaves some out. The sample contains roughly 120,000 clones, approximately 86% of which appear only once. On this clone: Its antigen is as yet unknown. Within the sample, other DNA sequences also encode this same CDR3.

The chain has TRBV11-3 and TRBJ2-3; D unresolved. The sequences come from peripheral blood, collected on day 0 of AZD1222 vaccination. The clonotype was recovered from an adult in good health. CDR3 DNA: TGTGCCAGCAGCTTACAAACAGATACGCAGTATTTT. Translation: CASSLQTDTQYF.